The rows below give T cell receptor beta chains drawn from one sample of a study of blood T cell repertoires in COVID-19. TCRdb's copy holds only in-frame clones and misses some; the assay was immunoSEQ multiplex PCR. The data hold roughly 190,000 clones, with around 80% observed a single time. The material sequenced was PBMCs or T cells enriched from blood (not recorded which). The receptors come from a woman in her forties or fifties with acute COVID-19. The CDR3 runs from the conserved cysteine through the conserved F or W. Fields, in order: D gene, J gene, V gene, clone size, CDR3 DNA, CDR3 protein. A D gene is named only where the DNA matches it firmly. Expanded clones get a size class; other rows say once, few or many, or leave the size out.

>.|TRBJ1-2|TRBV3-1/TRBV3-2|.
TGTGCCAGCAGCCAAGATCTCGGGAGGGGTGGCTACACCTTC
CASSQDLGRGGYTF
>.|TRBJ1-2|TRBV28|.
TGTGCCAGCGGAGGGAAGTATGGCTACACCTTC
CASGGKYGYTF
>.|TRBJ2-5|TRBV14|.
TGTGCCAGCAGCCAAGGGCTAGCCAACCAAGAGACCCAGTACTTC
CASSQGLANQETQYF
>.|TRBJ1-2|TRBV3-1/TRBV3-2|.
TGTGCCAGCAGCCATTCAGGGCCAAGGGAGGGGAGGGGCTACACCTTC
CASSHSGPREGRGYTF
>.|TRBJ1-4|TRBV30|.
TGTGCCTGGAGTGTGCAGACTAATGAAAAACTGTTTTTT
CAWSVQTNEKLFF
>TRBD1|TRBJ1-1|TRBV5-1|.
TGCGCCAGCAGCTTGACCGGGGACAGGAACACTGAAGCTTTCTTT
CASSLTGDRNTEAFF
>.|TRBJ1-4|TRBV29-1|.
TGCAGCGTCGGGGGTGCAACTAATGAAAAACTGTTTTTT
CSVGGATNEKLFF
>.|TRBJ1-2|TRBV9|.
TGTGCCAGCAGCGTAGATCTGGGGGGTGGAGATGGCTACACCTTC
CASSVDLGGGDGYTF
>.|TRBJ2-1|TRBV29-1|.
TGCAGCGTTGACGGAAGGGGCGTGATGGGGTTCTTC
CSVDGRGVMGFF
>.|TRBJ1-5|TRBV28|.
TGTGCCAGCCAGACCCCAGGGGTCAATCAGCCCCAGCATTTT
CASQTPGVNQPQHF
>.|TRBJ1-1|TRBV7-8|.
TGTGCCAGCAGCTTAGCTCTGGGTGCCGAGCGGGCTTTCTTT
CASSLALGAERAFF
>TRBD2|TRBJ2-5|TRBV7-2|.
TGTGCCAGCAGCCCTGGGGCTAGCGGGGGGATTGGAGAGACCCAGTACTTC
CASSPGASGGIGETQYF
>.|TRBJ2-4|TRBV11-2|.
TGTGCCAGCAGCCTTCGACAGCTAGCCAAAAACATTCAGTACTTC
CASSLRQLAKNIQYF
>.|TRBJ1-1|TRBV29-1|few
TGCAGCGCCCACAGCGGTCGGAACACTGAAGCTTTCTTT
CSAHSGRNTEAFF
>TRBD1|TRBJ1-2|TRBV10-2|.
TGCGCCAGCAGTGGACAGGGGGGGTTTTTCTATGGCTACACCTTC
CASSGQGGFFYGYTF
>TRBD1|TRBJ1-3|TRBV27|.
TGTGCCAGCAGACCAACAGGGGCCGGAAACACCATATATTTT
CASRPTGAGNTIYF
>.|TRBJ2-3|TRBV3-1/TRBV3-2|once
TGTGCCAGCGCGGCCCCCAGCGCAGATACGCAGTATTTT
CASAAPSADTQYF
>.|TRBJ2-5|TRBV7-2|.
TGTGCCAGCAGCTTATCAGGGGTCAAAGAGACCCAGTACTTC
CASSLSGVKETQYF
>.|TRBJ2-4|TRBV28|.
TGTGCCAGCAGCCCCGGGGAGGCCCTAGCCAAAAACATTCAGTACTTC
CASSPGEALAKNIQYF
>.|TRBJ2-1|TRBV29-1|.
TGCAGCGCAGGAAAAGGAGGGCCTTACAATGAGCAGTTCTTC
CSAGKGGPYNEQFF
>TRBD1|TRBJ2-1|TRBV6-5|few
TGTGCCAGCAGTTACCGGACAGGCGAAGACGAGCAGTTCTTC
CASSYRTGEDEQFF
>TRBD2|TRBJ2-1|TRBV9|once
TGTGCCAGCAGCGTATCCGGGGGGAACTACAATGAGCAGTTCTTC
CASSVSGGNYNEQFF
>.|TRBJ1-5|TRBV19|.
TGTGCCAGTAGTATCCGGGGAGAATATAGCAATCAGCCCCAGCATTTT
CASSIRGEYSNQPQHF
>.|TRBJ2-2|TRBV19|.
TGTGCCAGTAGTCCCCCCTACGGGGAGCTGTTTTTT
CASSPPYGELFF
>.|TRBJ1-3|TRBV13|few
TGTGCCAGCAGCTTAGATCCAGATCACTCTGGAAACACCATATATTTT
CASSLDPDHSGNTIYF
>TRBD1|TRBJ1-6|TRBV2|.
TGTGCCAGCCACAGGGGAAATTCACCCCTCCACTTT
CASHRGNSPLHF
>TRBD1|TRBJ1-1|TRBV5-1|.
TGCGCCAGCAGCTTCGACAGGGGGCGCCTGAACACTGAAGCTTTCTTT
CASSFDRGRLNTEAFF
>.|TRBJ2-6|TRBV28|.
TGTGCCAGCAGTTTTCTGGACAGTACAAGTGGGGCCAACGTCCTGACTTTC
CASSFLDSTSGANVLTF
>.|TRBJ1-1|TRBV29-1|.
TGCAGCGCCGACGGGCGGGCGGACACTGAAGCTTTCTTT
CSADGRADTEAFF